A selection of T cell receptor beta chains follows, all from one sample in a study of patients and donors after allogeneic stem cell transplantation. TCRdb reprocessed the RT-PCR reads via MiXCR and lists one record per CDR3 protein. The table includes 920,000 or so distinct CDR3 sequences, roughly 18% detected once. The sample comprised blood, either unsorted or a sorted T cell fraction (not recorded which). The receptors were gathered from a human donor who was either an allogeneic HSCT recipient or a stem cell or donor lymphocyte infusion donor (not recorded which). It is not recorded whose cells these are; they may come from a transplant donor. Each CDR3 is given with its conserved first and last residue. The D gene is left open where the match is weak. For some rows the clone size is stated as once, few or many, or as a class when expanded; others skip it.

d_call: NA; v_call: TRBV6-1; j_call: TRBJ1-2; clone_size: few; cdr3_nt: TGTGCCAGCAGGGACACCGGGACCCCTATGGACTACACCTTC; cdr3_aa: CASRDTGTPMDYTF
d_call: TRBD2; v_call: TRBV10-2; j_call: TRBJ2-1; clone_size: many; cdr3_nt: TGCGCCAGCAGTGAGTCGCTAGCGGGTTACAATGAGCAGTTCTTC; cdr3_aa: CASSESLAGYNEQFF
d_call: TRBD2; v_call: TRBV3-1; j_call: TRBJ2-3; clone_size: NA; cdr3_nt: TGTGCCAGCAGCCAAGGGGGACTAGCGTCCACAGATACGCAGTATTTT; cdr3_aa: CASSQGGLASTDTQYF
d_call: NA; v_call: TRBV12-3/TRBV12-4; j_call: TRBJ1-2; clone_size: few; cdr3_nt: TGTGCCAGCAGTACCCTTGGTAGCTACACCTTC; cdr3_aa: CASSTLGSYTF
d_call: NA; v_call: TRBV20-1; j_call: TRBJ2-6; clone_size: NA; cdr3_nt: TGCAGTGCTGGACGGGGGCCTGGGGCCAACGTCCTGACTTTC; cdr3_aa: CSAGRGPGANVLTF
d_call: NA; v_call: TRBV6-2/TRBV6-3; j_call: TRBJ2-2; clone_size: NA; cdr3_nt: TGTGCCAGCAGTTACAAAGCCCGGACAGTAAACACCGGGGAGCTGTTTTTT; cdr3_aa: CASSYKARTVNTGELFF
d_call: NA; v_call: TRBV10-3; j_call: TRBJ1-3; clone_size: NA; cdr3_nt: TGTGCCATTCCGGGAGAAGGAAACACCATATATTTT; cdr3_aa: CAIPGEGNTIYF
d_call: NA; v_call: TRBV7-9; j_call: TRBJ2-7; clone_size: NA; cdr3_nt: TGTGCCAGCAGCCCCGGAGGGGTTCGGGACGAGCAGTACTTC; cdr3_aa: CASSPGGVRDEQYF
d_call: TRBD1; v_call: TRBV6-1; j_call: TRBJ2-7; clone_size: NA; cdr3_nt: TGTGCCAGCAGCCGCCTCCTGACAGGGAACTCCTACGAGCAGTACTTC; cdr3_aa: CASSRLLTGNSYEQYF
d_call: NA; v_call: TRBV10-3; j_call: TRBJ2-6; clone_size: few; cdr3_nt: TGTGCCATCAGTGACGACAGGTCTGGGGCCAACGTCCTGACTTTC; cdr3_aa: CAISDDRSGANVLTF
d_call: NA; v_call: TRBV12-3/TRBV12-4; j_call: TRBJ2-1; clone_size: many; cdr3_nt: TGTGCCAGCAGCCCATTCAGGGGGGCCCACAATGAGCAGTTCTTC; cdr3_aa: CASSPFRGAHNEQFF
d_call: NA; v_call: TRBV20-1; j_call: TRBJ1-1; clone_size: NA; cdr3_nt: TGCAGTGCTAGCCATATCAGTCAGAACACTGAAGCTTTCTTT; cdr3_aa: CSASHISQNTEAFF
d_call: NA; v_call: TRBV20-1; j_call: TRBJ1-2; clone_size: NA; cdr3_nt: TGCAGTGCTAGAGATAGGGGGGTCTATTATGGCTACACCTTC; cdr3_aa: CSARDRGVYYGYTF
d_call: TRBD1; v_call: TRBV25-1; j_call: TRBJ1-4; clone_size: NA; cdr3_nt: TGTGCCAGCTCTTCCGGGGACAGGGGTGAAAAACTGTTTTTT; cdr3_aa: CASSSGDRGEKLFF